This is a list of T cell receptor beta chains from one sample in a study of blood T cell repertoires in COVID-19. Only in-frame clones appear in the TCRdb table, and some are missing; sequencing was by immunoSEQ multiplex PCR. The sample carries approximately 490,000 clones, around 85% recorded once. The sample comprised PBMCs or T cells enriched from blood (not recorded which). Every receptor here comes from a woman aged 55 to 70 who had recovered from COVID-19. The CDR3 runs from the conserved cysteine through the conserved F or W. D genes are given only for firm matches. Size tells how often a clone was seen (once, few, many) or the class of an expanded clone, and some rows leave it out.

d_gene | j_gene | abundance | v_gene | CDR3nt | CDR3aa
NA | TRBJ2-1 | NA | TRBV7-2 | TGTGCCAGCAGCTTAGGTCCTACTGCCTACAATGAGCAGTTCTTC | CASSLGPTAYNEQFF
TRBD2 | TRBJ2-5 | NA | TRBV5-5 | TGTGCCAGCAGCTTCCCGGGACTAGCGGGGGAAGAGACCCAGTACTTC | CASSFPGLAGEETQYF
NA | TRBJ1-4 | NA | TRBV5-1 | TGCGCCAGCAGCCCCAGGATCGGAAATGAAAAACTGTTTTTT | CASSPRIGNEKLFF
TRBD1 | TRBJ1-1 | NA | TRBV18 | TGTGCCAGCTCACCAGGGACAGGGGGCTTTGAAGCTTTCTTT | CASSPGTGGFEAFF
NA | TRBJ1-1 | once | TRBV10-3 | TGTGCCATCAGTAAAGCAGGGATAAAAACGAACACTGAAGCTTTCTTT | CAISKAGIKTNTEAFF
NA | TRBJ1-2 | NA | TRBV10-3 | TGTGCCATCAGACAGGGAGATGGCTACACCTTC | CAIRQGDGYTF
TRBD1 | TRBJ1-5 | NA | TRBV12-3/TRBV12-4 | TGTGCCACCCGGACAGGGTTCGGTCAGCCCCAGCATTTT | CATRTGFGQPQHF
NA | TRBJ2-2 | NA | TRBV5-1 | TGCGCCAGCAGCTTGGACAGCCTGAACACCGGGGAGCTGTTTTTT | CASSLDSLNTGELFF
TRBD1 | TRBJ1-1 | NA | TRBV29-1 | TGCAGCGCTAGACAGGGGGTCGACACTGAAGCTTTCTTT | CSARQGVDTEAFF
TRBD1 | TRBJ1-1 | NA | TRBV5-1 | TGCGCCAGCAGCACCCGGGACAGGGGCGGCGACACTGAAGCTTTCTTT | CASSTRDRGGDTEAFF
NA | TRBJ1-2 | once | TRBV7-9 | TGTGCCAGCAGCTTAGGACAGGAGAAAAACTATGGCTACACCTTC | CASSLGQEKNYGYTF
TRBD1 | TRBJ1-1 | NA | TRBV2 | TGTGCCAGCCTAGACAGGGTTGGGACTGAAGCTTTCTTT | CASLDRVGTEAFF
TRBD1 | TRBJ1-2 | NA | TRBV7-2 | TGTGCCAGCAGCCCGAGGACAGGGGGACTGGGCTATGGCTACACCTTC | CASSPRTGGLGYGYTF
TRBD2 | TRBJ2-7 | NA | TRBV5-1 | TGCGCCAGCAGCTCTCCCTACGCGGGGGTTTACGAGCAGTACTTC | CASSSPYAGVYEQYF
TRBD2 | TRBJ2-5 | NA | TRBV9 | TGTGCCAGCAGCCCGATGGGGACTAGCGGGGGGACCCAGTACTTC | CASSPMGTSGGTQYF
NA | TRBJ1-3 | NA | TRBV19 | TGTGCCAGTAGTATGATTTCGGGGTCGGAAAACACCATATATTTT | CASSMISGSENTIYF
NA | TRBJ1-6 | NA | TRBV11-2 | TGTGCCAGCAGCCCCCGATGGGCGTCCTCCTATAATTCACCCCTCCACTTT | CASSPRWASSYNSPLHF
NA | TRBJ2-1 | NA | TRBV11-2 | TGTGCCAGCAGCTCTGGGGGCGAGCAGTTCTTC | CASSSGGEQFF
TRBD1 | TRBJ1-1 | NA | TRBV11-2 | TGTGCCAGCAGCTTAGCAACAGGGGCGATGACTGAAGCTTTCTTT | CASSLATGAMTEAFF
TRBD1 | TRBJ2-7 | NA | TRBV5-5 | TGTGCCAGCAGCTCCCCCTGGGACAGGGACGTCTACGAGCAGTACTTC | CASSSPWDRDVYEQYF
NA | TRBJ1-5 | few | TRBV20-1 | TGCAGTGCTAGTAAGGCGGGAGGCAATCAGCCCCAGCATTTT | CSASKAGGNQPQHF
TRBD1 | TRBJ1-1 | NA | TRBV5-1 | TGCGCCAGCAGCTTGGATGGGCTCTTTCCCGGGACAGGACACACTGAAGCTTTCTTT | CASSLDGLFPGTGHTEAFF
NA | TRBJ1-2 | NA | TRBV11-2 | TGTGCCAGCAGCCCCGGGACTGAATATGGCTACACCTTC | CASSPGTEYGYTF
TRBD2 | TRBJ2-4 | NA | TRBV7-7 | TGTGCCAGCAGCTTAGCGGGAGGGCAGGAGAGAGCCAAAAACATTCAGTACTTC | CASSLAGGQERAKNIQYF
NA | TRBJ1-5 | NA | TRBV27 | TGTGCCAGCAGTTTAGGGGGGGGGAATCAGCCCCAGCATTTT | CASSLGGGNQPQHF
TRBD2 | TRBJ2-3 | NA | TRBV3-1/TRBV3-2 | TGTGCCAGCAGCCAAGATGCGGCTAGCGGGGGTCTGTCAGATACGCAGTATTTT | CASSQDAASGGLSDTQYF
NA | TRBJ1-4 | NA | TRBV5-8 | TGTGCCAGCCGGACGGGGGGAGGGGATGAAAAACTGTTTTTT | CASRTGGGDEKLFF
TRBD1 | TRBJ2-2 | NA | TRBV18 | TGTGCCAGCTCACAACGGACAGGGGTCGACACCGGGGAGCTGTTTTTT | CASSQRTGVDTGELFF
TRBD2 | TRBJ2-4 | NA | TRBV4-1 | TGCGCCAGCAGCCAAGAAGGCGTCACCGGGGGGGCTAAAAACATTCAGTACTTC | CASSQEGVTGGAKNIQYF
NA | TRBJ1-5 | NA | TRBV7-2 | TGTGCCAGCAGCTTAGGGGCAGGTTCCAATCAGCCCCAGCATTTT | CASSLGAGSNQPQHF
TRBD1 | TRBJ1-4 | NA | TRBV11-2 | TGTGCCAGCAGCTTAGGGTACCAGGGGGCTAATGAAAAACTGTTTTTT | CASSLGYQGANEKLFF
NA | TRBJ1-3 | NA | TRBV3-1/TRBV3-2 | TGTGCCAGCAGCCAATATGCCCCGGGATCTGGAAACACCATATATTTT | CASSQYAPGSGNTIYF
TRBD1 | TRBJ2-2 | NA | TRBV19 | TGTGCCAGCAAGGGGGCCCAGAACACCGGGGAGCTGTTTTTT | CASKGAQNTGELFF
TRBD2 | TRBJ2-5 | NA | TRBV7-8 | TGTGCCAGCAGCTTAGCCGGGACTAGCCAAGAGACCCAGTACTTC | CASSLAGTSQETQYF
NA | TRBJ1-1 | NA | TRBV7-9 | TGTGCCAGCAGCTCGGACAGTTTACGGGCTGAAGCTTTCTTT | CASSSDSLRAEAFF
TRBD1 | TRBJ2-5 | NA | TRBV2 | TGTGCCAGCACCAGGGACAGGTCCCAAGAGACCCAGTACTTC | CASTRDRSQETQYF
TRBD2 | TRBJ2-3 | NA | TRBV19 | TGTGCCAGTAGTATGAGCGGGGGGGCCACAGATACGCAGTATTTT | CASSMSGGATDTQYF
TRBD2 | TRBJ2-1 | NA | TRBV6-1 | TGTGCCAGCAGTGAATTTTCTAGCGGGGGTTTTTACAATGAGCAGTTCTTC | CASSEFSSGGFYNEQFF
TRBD1 | TRBJ1-1 | NA | TRBV19 | TGTGCCAGAGGGGGCGCGTACACTGAAGCTTTCTTT | CARGGAYTEAFF
NA | TRBJ1-6 | NA | TRBV5-1 | TGCGCCAGCAGCTTGTCTAGCTCCTATAATTCACCCCTCCACTTT | CASSLSSSYNSPLHF
NA | TRBJ1-2 | NA | TRBV10-3 | TGTGCCATAGGAACGGACAACCTCCTTGGCTACACCTTC | CAIGTDNLLGYTF
NA | TRBJ2-1 | NA | TRBV9 | TGTGCCAGCAGCGTAGCACAGGGATACAATGAGCAGTTCTTC | CASSVAQGYNEQFF
NA | TRBJ1-5 | NA | TRBV24-1 | TGTGCCACCGCGGGAACGAGCAATCAGCCCCAGCATTTT | CATAGTSNQPQHF
TRBD1 | TRBJ1-1 | NA | TRBV18 | TGTGCCAGCTCACCCCTCCGGGACAGGGGGGGGAACACTGAAGCTTTCTTT | CASSPLRDRGGNTEAFF
NA | TRBJ1-2 | NA | TRBV2 | TGTGCCAGCACTGGGATGGGCAGGGGTATCTATGGCTACACCTTC | CASTGMGRGIYGYTF
TRBD2 | TRBJ2-5 | NA | TRBV28 | TGTGCCAGCAGTTTGGGGGGGGGAGTAGCCAGGGAGACCCAGTACTTC | CASSLGGGVARETQYF
TRBD1 | TRBJ1-5 | NA | TRBV27 | TGTGCCACCGGATTGGGGACAGGGGGCGATCAGCCCCAGCATTTT | CATGLGTGGDQPQHF
TRBD1 | TRBJ1-1 | NA | TRBV2 | TGTGCCAGCTCTCAAACAGGGGCGAGCACTGAAGCTTTCTTT | CASSQTGASTEAFF
TRBD1 | TRBJ1-2 | NA | TRBV5-1 | TGCGCCAGCAGCTTGGGACAGGGCGAAAACTATGGCTACACCTTC | CASSLGQGENYGYTF
TRBD1 | TRBJ1-4 | NA | TRBV14 | TGTGCCAGCAGCCAGGACAGGGTCCCGCCAACTAATGAAAAACTGTTTTTT | CASSQDRVPPTNEKLFF
NA | TRBJ1-2 | NA | TRBV5-1 | TGCGCCAGCGCCTCTGGGGGGAGCTATGGCTACACCTTC | CASASGGSYGYTF
NA | TRBJ1-2 | NA | TRBV6-1 | TGTGCCAGCAGTGAAGCTGGAGGGGAACTTGGCTACACCTTC | CASSEAGGELGYTF
NA | TRBJ1-5 | NA | TRBV12-3/TRBV12-4 | TGTGCCAGCAGTCAGTATAGCAATCAGCCCCAGCATTTT | CASSQYSNQPQHF
TRBD2 | TRBJ2-3 | NA | TRBV5-4 | TGTGCCAGCAGTCGCGGGGGGCCCGCCGCAGATACGCAGTATTTT | CASSRGGPAADTQYF
NA | TRBJ2-1 | once | TRBV3-1/TRBV3-2 | TGTGCCAGCAGCCAAGGCAGGAATGAGCAGTTCTTC | CASSQGRNEQFF
NA | TRBJ1-6 | NA | TRBV7-9 | TGTGCCAGCAGCAACAGGGTCGATAATTCACCCCTCCACTTT | CASSNRVDNSPLHF
NA | TRBJ1-3 | NA | TRBV19 | TGTGCCAGTACCACCGGCGGACTCCTCTCTGGAAACACCATATATTTT | CASTTGGLLSGNTIYF
TRBD1 | TRBJ2-2 | once | TRBV27 | TGTGCCAGCAGTTCCCCCCGCGGACAGGGGGTGAACACCGGGGAGCTGTTTTTT | CASSSPRGQGVNTGELFF
TRBD1 | TRBJ1-5 | NA | TRBV27 | TGTGCCAGCAGTCGGACAGGGAGCAATCAGCCCCAGCATTTT | CASSRTGSNQPQHF
TRBD1 | TRBJ2-6 | NA | TRBV5-4 | TGTGCCAGCAGCTTGGTGGGACAGAGGGGATCTGGGGCCAACGTCCTGACTTTC | CASSLVGQRGSGANVLTF